This T cell receptor (beta chain) emerged from a study of PD-L1 blockade in urothelial cancer. For the study at large: Intravenous atezolizumab, 1,200 mg every 3 weeks, was begun by patients in about 2014. About 85% of the roughly 30 patients comprised males who had bladder-origin urothelial cancer. Blood samples had a median of approximately 150,000 T cells.

In germline, CDR1 is LNHDA, CDR2 SQIVND (reference sequence). V was pared by 6 bases and J by 2 bases, with 14 bases between. The CDR3 is made up of 15 amino acids. Spike-ins of synthetic TCR analog templates went into each PCR. Measured with immunoSEQ multiplex PCR; TCRdb has only the in-frame clones, and not every one. The sample consists of under 30,000 clones, approximately 81% of them appearing once. The time point: peripheral blood 6 weeks after treatment start. The chain links TRBV19 to TRBJ1-5, with a tentative D call TRBD1 (5 bases). The sequence was collected from a man aged 70 or older with urothelial cancer. Here the sequenced sample was PBMCs, taken around atezolizumab (anti-PD-L1) treatment. CDR3: CASSARRGGNQPQHF. As DNA, the CDR3 is TGTGCCAGTAGCGCACGGAGGGGAGGCAATCAGCCCCAGCATTTT.